Listed below are T cell receptor beta chains from one sample, sequenced in a study of lymphopenia after photon versus proton radiotherapy. The table came from immunoSEQ multiplex PCR; TCRdb's copy has only in-frame clones and leaves some out. The sample carries fewer than 25,000 clones, around 89% recorded once. This specimen consisted of peripheral blood, obtained from a patient treated with proton-based radiotherapy. These receptors all stem from a man at least 80 years old with esophageal cancer. Both conserved end residues are part of each CDR3. Each record gives: V gene, D gene, CDR3 length, clone size, J gene, CDR3 DNA, CDR3 protein. A D gene is named only where the DNA matches it firmly. Not every row has a clone size; where given, it reads once, few, many or a size class.

>TRBV7-5|NA|12|NA|TRBJ1-5
TGTGCCCGGCAGGGGGGCAATCAGCCCCAGCATTTT
CARQGGNQPQHF
>TRBV29-1|NA|14|NA|TRBJ1-2
TGCAGCGTTGAAGATCCCGCAGGGGCGTATGGCTACACCTTC
CSVEDPAGAYGYTF
>TRBV28|NA|15|NA|TRBJ2-5
TGTGCCAGCAGTCAAGACCGGAGGTACCAAGAGACCCAGTACTTC
CASSQDRRYQETQYF
>TRBV23-1|NA|15|NA|TRBJ2-2
TGCGCCAGCAGAGACACAGGCTTTCACACCGGGGAGCTGTTTTTT
CASRDTGFHTGELFF
>TRBV7-9|NA|14|NA|TRBJ2-5
TGTGCCAGCAGCCTCTCAGCAGGGGCGGAGACCCAGTACTTC
CASSLSAGAETQYF
>TRBV7-9|TRBD1|12|NA|TRBJ1-2
TGTGCCAGCAGCTTAGAAGGGACAGGGTCAAGCTTC
CASSLEGTGSSF
>TRBV6-6|TRBD1|16|NA|TRBJ1-1
TGTGCCAGCAGTAAACCGACAGGGGCGCCGAACACTGAAGCTTTCTTT
CASSKPTGAPNTEAFF
>TRBV5-6|NA|13|NA|TRBJ1-2
TGTGCCAGCAGCTTGTCCAGGGGATGGGGCTACACCTTC
CASSLSRGWGYTF
>TRBV4-3|NA|15|NA|TRBJ2-5
TGCGCCAGCAGCCCCGGGACGGGGGTCCAAGAGACCCAGTACTTC
CASSPGTGVQETQYF
>TRBV11-3|NA|14|once|TRBJ2-1
TGTGCCAGCAGCTTTAGCGGCGTGAACAATGAGCAGTTCTTC
CASSFSGVNNEQFF
>TRBV6-5|NA|13|NA|TRBJ1-4
TGTGCCAGCCAGCGGATGACAGAGAGAAAACTGTTTTTT
CASQRMTERKLFF
>TRBV7-9|NA|11|once|TRBJ2-3
TGTGCCAGCAGCTTAGGAAATACGCAGTATTTT
CASSLGNTQYF
>TRBV19|TRBD1|14|few|TRBJ2-7
TGTGCCAGTAGTCGACAGGGTTTCCCCTACGAGCAGTACTTC
CASSRQGFPYEQYF
>TRBV30|NA|13|NA|TRBJ2-5
TGTGCCTGGACCCAATCTTCCTCGGAGACCCAGTACTTC
CAWTQSSSETQYF
>TRBV7-9|NA|15|NA|TRBJ2-3
TGTGCCAGCAGCTTAGTCCTAGCTAGCACAGATACGCAGTATTTT
CASSLVLASTDTQYF
>TRBV7-2|NA|12|NA|TRBJ2-3
TGTGCCAGCAGCTCAGAGTGGGATACGCAGTATTTT
CASSSEWDTQYF
>TRBV7-2|NA|15|NA|TRBJ1-2
TGTGCCAGCAGCTTAGGGGGGGACTACTTCTATGGCTACACCTTC
CASSLGGDYFYGYTF
>TRBV6-5|TRBD1|15|NA|TRBJ1-2
TGTGCCAGCAGTTATTTGACAGGGGGTGACTATGGCTACACCTTC
CASSYLTGGDYGYTF
>TRBV6-1|TRBD2|16|NA|TRBJ2-3
TGTGCCAGCAGTGCCCTTTCTAGCGGGGGTACAGATACGCAGTATTTT
CASSALSSGGTDTQYF
>TRBV2|NA|15|NA|TRBJ1-5
TGTGCCAGCAGTGAAGCGATTAGAAGCAATCAGCCCCAGCATTTT
CASSEAIRSNQPQHF
>TRBV7-3|NA|17|few|TRBJ2-1
TGTGCCAGCAGCTTAAAAGGACGTGGGGGTTTCGGCAATGAGCAGTTCTTC
CASSLKGRGGFGNEQFF
>TRBV19|NA|20|NA|TRBJ1-3
TGTGCCAGTAGTTTAAGATCCCAGCCTTATTTTCTGCCCTCTGGAAACACCATATATTTT
CASSLRSQPYFLPSGNTIYF
>TRBV10-3|TRBD2|15|NA|TRBJ2-7
TGTGCCATCAGGCCAGCGGGAGGAACAGCTTACGAGCAGTACTTC
CAIRPAGGTAYEQYF
>TRBV7-9|NA|17|NA|TRBJ2-7
TGTGCCAGCAGCTTACACAGAGACGTCAAGGGCTCCTACGAGCAGTACTTC
CASSLHRDVKGSYEQYF
>TRBV5-5|NA|15|NA|TRBJ1-2
TGTGCCAGCAGCTTAACAGGGCCGGGAAACTATGGCTACACCTTC
CASSLTGPGNYGYTF
>TRBV29-1|NA|14|NA|TRBJ1-1
TGCAGCGTTGAGGACCCTTTCTTGAACACTGAAGCTTTCTTT
CSVEDPFLNTEAFF
>TRBV7-2|NA|14|NA|TRBJ1-6
TGTGCCAGCAGCGCCCAGAGGGTGGCTTCACCCCTCCACTTT
CASSAQRVASPLHF
>TRBV19|TRBD1|16|NA|TRBJ2-2
TGTGCCAGTAGCACTATGCAGGGGGTCGGCACCGGGGAGCTGTTTTTT
CASSTMQGVGTGELFF
>TRBV5-1|NA|13|NA|TRBJ2-5
TGCGGGAGGGGACAGCGAAATCAAGAGACCCAGTACTTC
CGRGQRNQETQYF
>TRBV18|NA|12|NA|TRBJ1-3
TGTGCCAGCTCACCACCTGGAAACACCATATATTTT
CASSPPGNTIYF
>TRBV7-8|NA|13|few|TRBJ1-5
TGTGCCAGCAGCTTAGAGGGTTATCAGCCCCAGCATTTT
CASSLEGYQPQHF
>TRBV10-3|NA|16|NA|TRBJ2-1
TGTGCCATCAGTGAGTCTGGCGGGATATCCTACAATGAGCAGTTCTTC
CAISESGGISYNEQFF
>TRBV19|NA|14|once|TRBJ2-7
TGTGCCAGTAGTATAGGAGGGGCGGGCTACGAGCAGTACTTC
CASSIGGAGYEQYF
>TRBV6-6|TRBD1|14|NA|TRBJ1-6
TGTGCCAGCAGGATGGGACAGGGTAATTCACCCCTCCACTTT
CASRMGQGNSPLHF
>TRBV5-6|NA|14|NA|TRBJ1-2
TGTGCCAGCAGCTTGGACAGGACCACCTATGGCTACACCTTC
CASSLDRTTYGYTF
>TRBV29-1|NA|13|NA|TRBJ2-3
TGCAGCGTTGTAGGGTTCGGCACAGATACGCAGTATTTT
CSVVGFGTDTQYF
>TRBV28|NA|13|NA|TRBJ1-4
TGTGCCAGCACCCTACGAATCTTTGAAAAACTGTTTTTT
CASTLRIFEKLFF
>TRBV4-3|NA|13|few|TRBJ1-3
TGCGCCAGCAGCCAATGGGTTGGAAACACCATATATTTT
CASSQWVGNTIYF
>TRBV18|NA|17|NA|TRBJ1-1
TGTGCCAGCTCACCCCGGCCAGGGAGGTTAATGAACACTGAAGCTTTCTTT
CASSPRPGRLMNTEAFF
>TRBV5-4|TRBD2|15|NA|TRBJ2-7
TGTGCCAGCAGCAACGGGGACTATAATACCTACGAGCAGTACTTC
CASSNGDYNTYEQYF
>TRBV30|TRBD1|13|NA|TRBJ2-7
TGTGCCTGGAGTGTAGGGGGCTCTTACGAGCAGTACTTC
CAWSVGGSYEQYF